Below, one T cell receptor beta chain is given with its context. What it binds is unknown. From the reads, TCRdb called clonotypes with MiXCR, one entry per CDR3 protein. The sample has hundreds of thousands of distinct CDR3 sequences; around a third are singletons. Trimming stripped 5 bases from V and 0 bases from J, with 16 bases between. The CDR3 runs to 17 residues. Germline V gene sequence: CDR1 SGHNT, CDR2 YENEEA. These data come from a study of T cell repertoires in cytomegalovirus infection. Study-wide background: CMV epitopes in the study were HLA-C-restricted (recently identified) and HLA-B-restricted (well studied).

Regarding the study as a whole: Carriers of CMV and the relevant HLA type were discriminated by public TCR beta frequency.

The V and J genes are TRBV11-3 and TRBJ2-2; no reliable D call. This receptor was identified in a human donor in good health (CMV status not recorded). Some clones in this sample may be carry-over from other donors' samples. Sample: cultured PBMCs, taken from culture after CMV antigen stimulation. This CDR3 is CASSQDSRFANTGELFF. Here the CDR3 DNA reads TGTGCCAGCAGCCAGGATAGCCGGTTCGCGAACACCGGGGAGCTGTTTTTT.